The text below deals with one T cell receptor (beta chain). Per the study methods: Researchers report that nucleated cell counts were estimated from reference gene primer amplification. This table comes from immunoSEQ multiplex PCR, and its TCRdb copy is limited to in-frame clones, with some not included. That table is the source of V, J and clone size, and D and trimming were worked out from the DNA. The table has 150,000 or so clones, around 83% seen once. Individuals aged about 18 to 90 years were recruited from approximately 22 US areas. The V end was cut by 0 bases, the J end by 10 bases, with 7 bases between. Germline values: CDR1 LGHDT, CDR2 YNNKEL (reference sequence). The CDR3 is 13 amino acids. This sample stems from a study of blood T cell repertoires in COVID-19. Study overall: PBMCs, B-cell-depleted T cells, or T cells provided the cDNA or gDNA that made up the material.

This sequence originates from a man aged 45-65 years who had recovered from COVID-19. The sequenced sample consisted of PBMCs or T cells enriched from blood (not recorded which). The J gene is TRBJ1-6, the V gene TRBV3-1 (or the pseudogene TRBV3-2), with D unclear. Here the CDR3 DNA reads TGTGCCAGCAGCCAAGATCTAGCATCACCCCTCCACTTT. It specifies CASSQDLASPLHF.